This is a list of T cell receptor beta chains from one sample in a study of blood T cell repertoires in COVID-19. TCRdb's table, derived via immunoSEQ multiplex PCR, lists solely in-frame clones and lacks some. The table includes under 150,000 clones, 70% to 90% detected once. Sequenced material: peripheral blood. These receptors originate from a woman aged 45-65 years with acute or convalescent COVID-19. Each CDR3 is given with its conserved first and last residue. A D gene is named only where the DNA matches it firmly. The size entry is marked missing in some rows and otherwise reads once, few, many or a size class.

J | size | V | D | DNA | CDR3
TRBJ2-5 | - | TRBV2 | - | TGTGCCAGTACTAGGTCGCCCCAAGAGACCCAGTACTTC | CASTRSPQETQYF
TRBJ2-3 | once | TRBV2 | - | TGTGCCAGCAGCGGTTGGGGCCGCGCTAGCACAGATACGCAGTATTTT | CASSGWGRASTDTQYF
TRBJ1-2 | - | TRBV12-3/TRBV12-4 | - | TGTGCCAGCAGTTTATTTTCTAATGGCTACACCTTC | CASSLFSNGYTF
TRBJ1-2 | - | TRBV28 | TRBD1 | TGTGCCAGCAGTTTCTCACCGGGACAGGGGCTCTCCTTC | CASSFSPGQGLSF
TRBJ2-7 | - | TRBV7-9 | TRBD1 | TGTGCCAGCAGCTCGACAGGGCCAACCTCCTACGAGCAGTACTTC | CASSSTGPTSYEQYF
TRBJ1-2 | - | TRBV6-6 | - | TGTGCCAGCACCGCTGGCCGACAGCGCTATGGCTACACCTTC | CASTAGRQRYGYTF
TRBJ2-7 | - | TRBV28 | - | TGTGCCAGCAGTTCCCCCCCGGAGAGGACGGGGAGAGGGCAGTACTTC | CASSSPPERTGRGQYF
TRBJ2-1 | - | TRBV7-2 | - | TGTGCCAGCAGCTTAGGAAGCCTACTGCAGTTCTTC | CASSLGSLLQFF
TRBJ2-7 | once | TRBV19 | - | TGTGCCAGTAGTACCCAGGGAAGCTACGAGCAGTACTTC | CASSTQGSYEQYF
TRBJ1-4 | - | TRBV7-9 | TRBD1 | TGTGCCAGCACCCTTTCCGGGACAGATGAAAAACTGTTTTTT | CASTLSGTDEKLFF
TRBJ2-1 | - | TRBV10-3 | TRBD1 | TGTGCCATCAGTGGACAGGGGGCGATCATAGAAAATGAGCAGTTCTTC | CAISGQGAIIENEQFF
TRBJ2-7 | - | TRBV10-3 | TRBD2 | TGTGCCATCAGTCAAGCGGGGGGTAGCTCCTACGAGCAGTACTTC | CAISQAGGSSYEQYF
TRBJ2-7 | - | TRBV11-2 | - | TGTGCCAGCCGGGGACTGCCCAAAACCTACGAGCAGTACTTC | CASRGLPKTYEQYF
TRBJ2-7 | - | TRBV5-1 | TRBD1 | TGCGCCAGCAGCTTGTGGGGACAGGAAGACTACGAGCAGTACTTC | CASSLWGQEDYEQYF
TRBJ1-2 | - | TRBV18 | TRBD1 | TGTGCCAGCTCACCACCGGGGACAGGGCTTGATGGCTACACCTTC | CASSPPGTGLDGYTF
TRBJ1-1 | - | TRBV29-1 | - | TGCAGCGTCCGGGTCCGAGACAGACGGGACACTGAAGCTTTCTTT | CSVRVRDRRDTEAFF
TRBJ1-1 | - | TRBV5-6 | TRBD1 | TGTGCCAGCAGCCCCCGGGACAGGTTGCAAGAGGCTTTCTTT | CASSPRDRLQEAFF
TRBJ2-3 | - | TRBV2 | TRBD2 | TGTGCCAGCATATTAGGGACTAGCGGTCCCACAGATACGCAGTATTTT | CASILGTSGPTDTQYF
TRBJ2-2 | - | TRBV19 | - | TGTGCCATAGAGACGGGAAACACCGGGGAGCTGTTTTTT | CAIETGNTGELFF
TRBJ1-5 | - | TRBV5-6 | TRBD1 | TGTGCCAGCACGAGACAGGGGGCATCGGGTCAGCCCCAGCATTTT | CASTRQGASGQPQHF
TRBJ2-1 | - | TRBV5-4 | TRBD2 | TGTGCCAGCAGCTTGCCAACTAGCGGGAGCCCATCAAGCTCCTACAATGAGCAGTTCTTC | CASSLPTSGSPSSSYNEQFF
TRBJ2-3 | - | TRBV15 | - | TGTGCCACCAGCAGAGGGGGGGACTTAGCAGATACGCAGTATTTT | CATSRGGDLADTQYF
TRBJ1-6 | - | TRBV30 | - | TGTGCCTGGAGTGTACGGGGCTCCTATAATTCACCCCTCCACTTT | CAWSVRGSYNSPLHF
TRBJ1-5 | - | TRBV19 | - | TGTGCCAGTAGCCCTAGGGGAGGGTATAGCAATCAGCCCCAGCATTTT | CASSPRGGYSNQPQHF
TRBJ1-4 | - | TRBV30 | - | TGTGCCTCGCGGGGCACCCAAGGGGAAAAACTGTTTTTT | CASRGTQGEKLFF
TRBJ2-1 | - | TRBV27 | TRBD2 | TGTGCCAGCAGTTTAAGAGCGGGGGGTTACAATGAGCAGTTCTTC | CASSLRAGGYNEQFF
TRBJ2-4 | - | TRBV28 | - | TGTGCCAGCAGTTTGGGGACACCGGACATTCAGTACTTC | CASSLGTPDIQYF
TRBJ2-5 | - | TRBV11-2 | - | TGTGCCAGCAGCTTATCAGGAGAGACCCAGTACTTC | CASSLSGETQYF
TRBJ1-6 | - | TRBV7-2 | TRBD1 | TGTGCCAGCAGCTTAGCGGGGCAGGGGGGTCATTCACCCCTCCACTTT | CASSLAGQGGHSPLHF
TRBJ2-7 | - | TRBV10-2 | - | TGCGCCAGCAGTGACGGGGATCTGAGCTCCTACGAGCAGTACTTC | CASSDGDLSSYEQYF